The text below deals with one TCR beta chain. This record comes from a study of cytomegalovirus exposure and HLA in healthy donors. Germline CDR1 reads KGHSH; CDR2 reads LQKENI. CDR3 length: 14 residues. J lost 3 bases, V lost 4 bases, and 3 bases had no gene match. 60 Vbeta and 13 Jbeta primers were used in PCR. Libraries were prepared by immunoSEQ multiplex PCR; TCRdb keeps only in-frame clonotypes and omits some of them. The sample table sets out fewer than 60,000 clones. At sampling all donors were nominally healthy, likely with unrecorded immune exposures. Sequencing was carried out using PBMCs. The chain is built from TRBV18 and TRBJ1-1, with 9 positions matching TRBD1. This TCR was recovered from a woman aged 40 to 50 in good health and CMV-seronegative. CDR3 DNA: TGTGCCAGCTCACGGACAGGGGTTTACACTGAAGCTTTCTTT. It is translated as CASSRTGVYTEAFF.